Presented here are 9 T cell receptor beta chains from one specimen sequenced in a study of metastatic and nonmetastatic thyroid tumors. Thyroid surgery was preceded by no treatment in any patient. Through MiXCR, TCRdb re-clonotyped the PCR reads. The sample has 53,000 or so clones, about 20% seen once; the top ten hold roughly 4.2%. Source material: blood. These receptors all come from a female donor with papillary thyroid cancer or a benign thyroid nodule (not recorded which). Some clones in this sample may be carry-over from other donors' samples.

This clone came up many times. CDR3 amino acids: CASSYLSGGYNEQFF. The CDR3 DNA reads as TGTGCCAGCAGCTACCTGTCAGGGGGCTACAATGAGCAGTTCTTC. The genes are TRBV12-3 or TRBV12-4 and TRBJ2-1, with TRBD1 matching over 7 bases. The V and J ends lost 6 bases and 3 bases, in that order; junction bases with no gene match: 8. CDR3 length: 15 residues.

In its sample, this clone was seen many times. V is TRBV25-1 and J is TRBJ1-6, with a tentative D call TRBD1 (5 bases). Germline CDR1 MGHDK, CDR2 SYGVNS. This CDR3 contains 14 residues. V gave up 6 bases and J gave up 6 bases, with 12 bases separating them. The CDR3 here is CASRWQGSNSPLHF. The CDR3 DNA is TGTGCCAGCAGATGGCAGGGAAGTAATTCACCCCTCCACTTT.

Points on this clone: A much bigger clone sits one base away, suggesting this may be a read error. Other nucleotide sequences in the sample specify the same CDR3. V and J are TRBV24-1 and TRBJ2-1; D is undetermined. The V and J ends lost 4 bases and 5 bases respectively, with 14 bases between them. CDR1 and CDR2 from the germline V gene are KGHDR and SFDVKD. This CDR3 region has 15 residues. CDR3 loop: CATSESRTANNEQFF. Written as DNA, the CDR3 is TGTGCCACCAGTGAATCCCGTACAGCAAACAATGAGCAGTTCTTC.

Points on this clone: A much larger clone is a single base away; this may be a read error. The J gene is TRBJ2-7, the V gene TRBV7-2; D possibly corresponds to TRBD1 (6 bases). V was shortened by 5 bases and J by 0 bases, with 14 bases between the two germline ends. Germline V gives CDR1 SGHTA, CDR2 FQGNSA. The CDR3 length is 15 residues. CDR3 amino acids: CASSTAGDISYEQYF. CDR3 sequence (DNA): TGTGCCAGCAGCACTGCCGGGGACATCTCCTACGAGCAGTACTTC.

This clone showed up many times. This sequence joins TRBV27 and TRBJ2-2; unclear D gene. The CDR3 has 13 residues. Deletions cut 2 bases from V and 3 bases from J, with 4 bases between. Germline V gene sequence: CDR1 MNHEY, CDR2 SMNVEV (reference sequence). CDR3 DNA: TGTGCCAGCAGTTTAGTGGACACCGGGGAGCTGTTTTTT. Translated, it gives CASSLVDTGELFF.

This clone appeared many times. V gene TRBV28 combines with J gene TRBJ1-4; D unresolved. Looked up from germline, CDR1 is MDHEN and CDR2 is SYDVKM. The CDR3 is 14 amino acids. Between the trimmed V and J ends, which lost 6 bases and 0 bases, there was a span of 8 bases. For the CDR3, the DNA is TGTGCCAGCAGCTTAACTGCAACTAATGAAAAACTGTTTTTT. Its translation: CASSLTATNEKLFF.

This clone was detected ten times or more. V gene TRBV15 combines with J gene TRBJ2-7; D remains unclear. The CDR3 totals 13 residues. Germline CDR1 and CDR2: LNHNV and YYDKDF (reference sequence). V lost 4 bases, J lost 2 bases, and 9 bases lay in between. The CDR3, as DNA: TGTGCCACCAGCACTCTTCCCCCCTACGAGCAGTACTTC. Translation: CATSTLPPYEQYF.

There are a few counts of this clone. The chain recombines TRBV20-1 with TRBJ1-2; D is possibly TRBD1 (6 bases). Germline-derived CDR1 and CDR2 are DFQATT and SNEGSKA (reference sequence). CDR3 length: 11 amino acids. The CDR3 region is CTTEGGYGYTF. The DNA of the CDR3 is TGCACAACGGAAGGGGGATATGGCTACACCTTC.

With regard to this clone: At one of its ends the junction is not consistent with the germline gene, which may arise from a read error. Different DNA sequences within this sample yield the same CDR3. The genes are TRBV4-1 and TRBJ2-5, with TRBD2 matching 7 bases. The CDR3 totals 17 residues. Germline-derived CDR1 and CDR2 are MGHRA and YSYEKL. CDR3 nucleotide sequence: TGCGCCAGCAGCCAAGGTGGGAGGGAGGGAGGAAGGGAGACACAGTACTTC. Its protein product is CASSQGGREGGRETQYF.